A selection of T cell receptor beta chains follows, all from one sample in a study of shared clonotypes between healthy human individuals. Data came from immunoSEQ multiplex PCR; TCRdb stores just in-frame clones and leaves some out. This table has around 2,000,000 clones, 85% to 95% appearing once. The sample taken for sequencing was naive CD4+ T cells sorted from blood. The origin of the receptors is a man aged 18 to 29 in good health. Both conserved end residues are part of each CDR3. The order of the fields is J gene, D gene, clone size, V gene, CDR3 DNA, CDR3 protein. A D gene is named only where the DNA matches it firmly. Size tells how often a clone was seen (once, few, many) or the class of an expanded clone, and some rows leave it out.

J: TRBJ2-1; D: -; size: -; V: TRBV5-1; DNA: TGCGCCAGCAGCATGGGACGCAGGGGCAATGAGCAGTTCTTC; CDR3: CASSMGRRGNEQFF
J: TRBJ2-1; D: -; size: -; V: TRBV30; DNA: TGTGCCTCCAGGTCTTTCAATGAGCAGTTCTTC; CDR3: CASRSFNEQFF
J: TRBJ2-1; D: -; size: once; V: TRBV9; DNA: TGTGCCAGCAGCGTTCGGAGGGACTCCTACAATGAGCAGTTCTTC; CDR3: CASSVRRDSYNEQFF
J: TRBJ2-2; D: -; size: -; V: TRBV2; DNA: TGTGCCAGCAGCGCACGGGACGGGAAGAACACCGGGGAGCTGTTTTTT; CDR3: CASSARDGKNTGELFF
J: TRBJ2-4; D: -; size: -; V: TRBV2; DNA: TGTGCCAGCAGCCCAAACTGGGGAAAAGACATTCAGTACTTC; CDR3: CASSPNWGKDIQYF
J: TRBJ1-5; D: -; size: -; V: TRBV18; DNA: TGTGCCAGCTCGTCCCAGAAAGATTATCAGCCCCAGCATTTT; CDR3: CASSSQKDYQPQHF
J: TRBJ1-1; D: -; size: -; V: TRBV18; DNA: TGTGCCAGCTCACCACCAGTTAGGGATTCCACTGAAGCTTTCTTT; CDR3: CASSPPVRDSTEAFF
J: TRBJ2-1; D: -; size: -; V: TRBV5-1; DNA: TGCGCCAGCAGCTGGGGATCTAGCTCCTACAATGAGCAGTTCTTC; CDR3: CASSWGSSSYNEQFF
J: TRBJ1-6; D: -; size: -; V: TRBV29-1; DNA: TGCAGCGCCCGACTGGGGACGGGGAATTCACCCCTCCACTTT; CDR3: CSARLGTGNSPLHF
J: TRBJ1-5; D: -; size: -; V: TRBV30; DNA: TGTGCCTGGAGTATTCCAGGGGTTCAGCCCCAGCATTTT; CDR3: CAWSIPGVQPQHF
J: TRBJ1-1; D: -; size: -; V: TRBV10-2; DNA: TGCGCCAGCCGGCTCCAGCAGGGGAGGACTGAAGCTTTCTTT; CDR3: CASRLQQGRTEAFF
J: TRBJ1-1; D: -; size: -; V: TRBV10-3; DNA: TGTGCCATCAGTGAGTCGTCTCCTCCCCAGGAGGCTGAAGCTTTCTTT; CDR3: CAISESSPPQEAEAFF
J: TRBJ2-7; D: TRBD2; size: -; V: TRBV11-2; DNA: TGTGCCAGCAGCCCGACTAGCGGGAAAGCGGGGGAGCAGTACTTC; CDR3: CASSPTSGKAGEQYF
J: TRBJ1-2; D: TRBD1; size: -; V: TRBV6-1; DNA: TGTGCCAGCAGTGAAGGGACAGGGAACTATGGCTACACCTTC; CDR3: CASSEGTGNYGYTF
J: TRBJ2-1; D: -; size: once; V: TRBV18; DNA: TGTGCCAGCTCACGGCAGAACCCCGGCGATGAGCAGTTCTTC; CDR3: CASSRQNPGDEQFF
J: TRBJ1-4; D: -; size: few; V: TRBV5-1; DNA: TGCGCCAGCAGCTTGTCGGGGGGAACTAATGAAAAACTGTTTTTT; CDR3: CASSLSGGTNEKLFF
J: TRBJ2-2; D: TRBD1; size: -; V: TRBV11-3; DNA: TGTGCCAGCAGCTTAGTGGCCCCAGGGGGACGAAACACCGGGGAGCTGTTTTTT; CDR3: CASSLVAPGGRNTGELFF
J: TRBJ2-1; D: -; size: -; V: TRBV5-4; DNA: TGTGCCAGCAGCTTGGGAGGGGCACTATACAATGAGCAGTTCTTC; CDR3: CASSLGGALYNEQFF
J: TRBJ2-7; D: -; size: -; V: TRBV10-3; DNA: TGTGCCATCACTCCGGGACTTGAAAAATACGAGCAGTACTTC; CDR3: CAITPGLEKYEQYF
J: TRBJ1-1; D: -; size: -; V: TRBV5-1; DNA: TGCGCCAGCAGCCTGGAGAATTTTGCGAACACTGAAGCTTTCTTT; CDR3: CASSLENFANTEAFF
J: TRBJ2-1; D: TRBD2; size: -; V: TRBV7-2; DNA: TGTGCCAGCAGGGGGACTAGCGGCCCCTACAATGAGCAGTTCTTC; CDR3: CASRGTSGPYNEQFF
J: TRBJ2-7; D: TRBD2; size: -; V: TRBV6-6; DNA: TGTGCCAGCAGTTACTCCAGCGGGGGTTACGAGCAGTACTTC; CDR3: CASSYSSGGYEQYF
J: TRBJ2-5; D: -; size: -; V: TRBV7-9; DNA: TGTGCCAGCAGCTCCGGGACGGCGGGCCGGACCCAGTACTTC; CDR3: CASSSGTAGRTQYF
J: TRBJ2-3; D: TRBD2; size: -; V: TRBV5-1; DNA: TGCGCCAGCAGCATACTTAGCGGGAGCACAGATACGCAGTATTTT; CDR3: CASSILSGSTDTQYF